These T cell receptor beta chains were read from a single sample in a study of tumor-infiltrating lymphocytes in localized non-small cell lung cancer. Sequencing was performed with immunoSEQ multiplex PCR; in TCRdb, only in-frame clones are kept and a portion is missing. The table lists some 6,600 clones, about two thirds of them singletons. The sequenced sample was lung tumor tissue. The source is a human donor with non-small cell lung cancer. The CDR3 runs from the conserved cysteine through the conserved F or W. Each record gives: V gene, clone size, D gene, J gene, CDR3 DNA, CDR3 protein. A D gene is named only where the DNA matches it firmly. Clone size is shown for a subset of rows, as once, few, many or a class of expanded clone.

V gene: TRBV6-1; clone size: NA; D gene: TRBD1; J gene: TRBJ2-3; CDR3 DNA: TGTGCCAGCAGCCTATCAGGGGGCGTAGATACGCAGTATTTT; CDR3 protein: CASSLSGGVDTQYF
V gene: TRBV30; clone size: NA; D gene: NA; J gene: TRBJ1-2; CDR3 DNA: TGTGCCTGGAGTGCGGTCCAGGGAGGCTACACCTTC; CDR3 protein: CAWSAVQGGYTF
V gene: TRBV27; clone size: few; D gene: NA; J gene: TRBJ1-2; CDR3 DNA: TGTGCCAGCAGTTTATCTCTCGTTGGGGGCTACACCTTC; CDR3 protein: CASSLSLVGGYTF
V gene: TRBV9; clone size: NA; D gene: TRBD1; J gene: TRBJ2-7; CDR3 DNA: TGTGCCAGCAGCGCCGGGACAGGGGGCTACGAGCAGTACTTC; CDR3 protein: CASSAGTGGYEQYF
V gene: TRBV6-5; clone size: NA; D gene: TRBD1; J gene: TRBJ1-2; CDR3 DNA: TGTGCCAGCAGTTACCGAGGGACAGCTTCGCGGGGAGGCTACACCTTC; CDR3 protein: CASSYRGTASRGGYTF
V gene: TRBV30; clone size: NA; D gene: NA; J gene: TRBJ1-3; CDR3 DNA: TGTGCCTGGAGTGTTGGTAGGGATGGGCGCTCTGGAAACACCATATATTTT; CDR3 protein: CAWSVGRDGRSGNTIYF
V gene: TRBV5-4; clone size: NA; D gene: TRBD1; J gene: TRBJ1-2; CDR3 DNA: TGTGCCAGCAGCGATGACAGGGGGGGTTATGGCTACACCTTC; CDR3 protein: CASSDDRGGYGYTF
V gene: TRBV4-3; clone size: once; D gene: NA; J gene: TRBJ1-3; CDR3 DNA: TGCGCCAGCAGCCAAGGCGCCTCTGGAAACACCATATATTTT; CDR3 protein: CASSQGASGNTIYF
V gene: TRBV15; clone size: few; D gene: TRBD1; J gene: TRBJ1-2; CDR3 DNA: TGTGCCACCAGCAGGAGGGACAGGGGGTCGAACGGCTACACCTTC; CDR3 protein: CATSRRDRGSNGYTF
V gene: TRBV9; clone size: NA; D gene: NA; J gene: TRBJ2-7; CDR3 DNA: TGTGCCAGCAGCCCCGGAGGCGCTGAGCAGTACTTC; CDR3 protein: CASSPGGAEQYF
V gene: TRBV28; clone size: few; D gene: NA; J gene: TRBJ1-2; CDR3 DNA: TGTGCCAGCAGTTTTGCGGGGACGATAAACTATGGCTACACCTTC; CDR3 protein: CASSFAGTINYGYTF
V gene: TRBV7-3; clone size: once; D gene: NA; J gene: TRBJ1-2; CDR3 DNA: TGTGCCAGCAGCTCCGAAGGAGCAGGGGACGCCCTTGGCTACACCTTC; CDR3 protein: CASSSEGAGDALGYTF
V gene: TRBV7-2; clone size: NA; D gene: NA; J gene: TRBJ2-1; CDR3 DNA: TGTGCCAGCAGCCAAGGACAGTACAATGAGCAGTTCTTC; CDR3 protein: CASSQGQYNEQFF
V gene: TRBV2; clone size: NA; D gene: NA; J gene: TRBJ2-1; CDR3 DNA: TGTGCCAGCAGTCGACAGACTTACAATGAGCAGTTCTTC; CDR3 protein: CASSRQTYNEQFF
V gene: TRBV5-1; clone size: once; D gene: TRBD1; J gene: TRBJ1-5; CDR3 DNA: TGCGCCAGCAGCAGGGACAGCCTCAATCAGCCCCAGCATTTT; CDR3 protein: CASSRDSLNQPQHF
V gene: TRBV6-5; clone size: NA; D gene: TRBD1; J gene: TRBJ2-7; CDR3 DNA: TGTGCCAGCAGTCTCATCGGGACAGGCTCCGAGCAGTACTTC; CDR3 protein: CASSLIGTGSEQYF
V gene: TRBV5-1; clone size: NA; D gene: TRBD2; J gene: TRBJ2-3; CDR3 DNA: TGCGCCAGCAGCTTCCCTCGACTAGCGGGAGACACAGATACGCAGTATTTT; CDR3 protein: CASSFPRLAGDTDTQYF
V gene: TRBV9; clone size: NA; D gene: NA; J gene: TRBJ1-3; CDR3 DNA: TGTGCCAGCAGCGTAGATTCCGCGGGACCTGGAAACACCATATATTTT; CDR3 protein: CASSVDSAGPGNTIYF
V gene: TRBV7-7; clone size: NA; D gene: TRBD1; J gene: TRBJ2-1; CDR3 DNA: TGTGCCAGCAGCTTAACGAGGGGGCCTGGCAATGAGCAGTTCTTC; CDR3 protein: CASSLTRGPGNEQFF
V gene: TRBV7-2; clone size: NA; D gene: TRBD1; J gene: TRBJ2-7; CDR3 DNA: TGTGCCAGCAGCATCGGGACAGGTTCCTACGAGCAGTACTTC; CDR3 protein: CASSIGTGSYEQYF
V gene: TRBV19; clone size: NA; D gene: TRBD2; J gene: TRBJ2-2; CDR3 DNA: TGTGCCAGTAGGGCCGGGAGCGGGGGCACCGGGGAGCTGTTTTTT; CDR3 protein: CASRAGSGGTGELFF
V gene: TRBV6-5; clone size: NA; D gene: TRBD1; J gene: TRBJ2-7; CDR3 DNA: TGTGCCAGCAGTTACGGGGGGACAGGTGATATTTACGAGCAGTACTTC; CDR3 protein: CASSYGGTGDIYEQYF
V gene: TRBV4-2; clone size: NA; D gene: TRBD1; J gene: TRBJ1-4; CDR3 DNA: TGTGCCAGCAGCCTAAGGGGGACAGGCGATGAAAAACTGTTTTTT; CDR3 protein: CASSLRGTGDEKLFF
V gene: TRBV27; clone size: NA; D gene: NA; J gene: TRBJ2-3; CDR3 DNA: TGTGCCAGCAGTTCCGGTCCATCCCGCACAGATACGCAGTATTTT; CDR3 protein: CASSSGPSRTDTQYF
V gene: TRBV12-5; clone size: NA; D gene: NA; J gene: TRBJ2-6; CDR3 DNA: TGTGCTAGTGGTTATGAGGTCTCTGGGGCCAACGTCCTGACTTTC; CDR3 protein: CASGYEVSGANVLTF
V gene: TRBV7-9; clone size: NA; D gene: NA; J gene: TRBJ2-3; CDR3 DNA: TGTGCCAGCAGCTTTCCCATCGACGGCGGGGAGAGGGATACGCAGTATTTT; CDR3 protein: CASSFPIDGGERDTQYF
V gene: TRBV7-2; clone size: NA; D gene: NA; J gene: TRBJ2-1; CDR3 DNA: TGTGCCAGCAGCCCACAGGGCGATGAGCAGTTCTTC; CDR3 protein: CASSPQGDEQFF
V gene: TRBV30; clone size: NA; D gene: NA; J gene: TRBJ1-2; CDR3 DNA: TGTGCCTGGAGAGGGTCCCCCAACTATGGCTACACCTTC; CDR3 protein: CAWRGSPNYGYTF
V gene: TRBV29-1; clone size: once; D gene: NA; J gene: TRBJ1-1; CDR3 DNA: TGCAGCGTCTCCGGGACCGCTTTGGGCACTGAAGCTTTCTTT; CDR3 protein: CSVSGTALGTEAFF
V gene: TRBV19; clone size: NA; D gene: NA; J gene: TRBJ1-5; CDR3 DNA: TGTGCCAGTAGCTACGGGGGCCAGCCCCAGCATTTT; CDR3 protein: CASSYGGQPQHF
V gene: TRBV7-9; clone size: NA; D gene: NA; J gene: TRBJ2-7; CDR3 DNA: TGTGCCAGCAGCTTAGTGGGGGCGGGAGACGAGCAGTACTTC; CDR3 protein: CASSLVGAGDEQYF
V gene: TRBV18; clone size: NA; D gene: NA; J gene: TRBJ2-7; CDR3 DNA: TGTGCCAGCTCACAGGGTCAGGGCGAAGAGCAGTACTTC; CDR3 protein: CASSQGQGEEQYF
V gene: TRBV2; clone size: NA; D gene: NA; J gene: TRBJ1-3; CDR3 DNA: TGTGCCAGCACTCAATGGGGGCCTGGAAACACCATATATTTT; CDR3 protein: CASTQWGPGNTIYF
V gene: TRBV2; clone size: NA; D gene: TRBD2; J gene: TRBJ2-5; CDR3 DNA: TGTGCCAGCAGTGGAGGGGTAGCGGGGGGAAGTGAGACCCAGTACTTC; CDR3 protein: CASSGGVAGGSETQYF
V gene: TRBV6-5; clone size: medium-sized; D gene: TRBD1; J gene: TRBJ1-2; CDR3 DNA: TGTGCCAGCAGTCGACTACAGGGGAGCTATGGCTACACCTTC; CDR3 protein: CASSRLQGSYGYTF
V gene: TRBV19; clone size: NA; D gene: NA; J gene: TRBJ2-3; CDR3 DNA: TGTGCCAGTGCGGGGACCGCTAGCACAGATACGCAGTATTTT; CDR3 protein: CASAGTASTDTQYF
V gene: TRBV19; clone size: NA; D gene: TRBD2; J gene: TRBJ2-2; CDR3 DNA: TGTGCCAGTGGCGCGCAGGTGCCGGGACTAGCGGGAGGGGCCGGGGAGCTGTTTTTT; CDR3 protein: CASGAQVPGLAGGAGELFF
V gene: TRBV9; clone size: NA; D gene: NA; J gene: TRBJ1-4; CDR3 DNA: TGTGCCAGCAGCACCCACAGGGCGGGTGAAAAACTGTTTTTT; CDR3 protein: CASSTHRAGEKLFF
V gene: TRBV11-3; clone size: NA; D gene: TRBD2; J gene: TRBJ2-6; CDR3 DNA: TGTGCCAGCAGCTTAAGGGCTAGCGGGAGACCCGGGGCCAACGTCCTGACTTTC; CDR3 protein: CASSLRASGRPGANVLTF
V gene: TRBV11-2; clone size: NA; D gene: NA; J gene: TRBJ1-2; CDR3 DNA: TGTGCCAGCAGCTCCGGGCCCGGGGGATCTAACTATGGCTACACCTTC; CDR3 protein: CASSSGPGGSNYGYTF
V gene: TRBV15; clone size: NA; D gene: TRBD1; J gene: TRBJ1-4; CDR3 DNA: TGTGCCACCAGCAACCGTAAGGGACAGACTGAAAAACTGTTTTTT; CDR3 protein: CATSNRKGQTEKLFF
V gene: TRBV6-6; clone size: NA; D gene: NA; J gene: TRBJ1-1; CDR3 DNA: TGTGCCAGCAGCCCGGGGTCTGAAGCTTTCTTT; CDR3 protein: CASSPGSEAFF
V gene: TRBV18; clone size: NA; D gene: NA; J gene: TRBJ2-3; CDR3 DNA: TGTGCCAGCTCGCCTTATCCGGGGCTCACAGATACGCAGTATTTT; CDR3 protein: CASSPYPGLTDTQYF
V gene: TRBV7-6; clone size: few; D gene: NA; J gene: TRBJ2-2; CDR3 DNA: TGTGCCAGCAGCTTAGACCTTCCCAGAGGCACGGGCGGCACCGGGGAGCTGTTTTTT; CDR3 protein: CASSLDLPRGTGGTGELFF
V gene: TRBV6-1; clone size: NA; D gene: TRBD1; J gene: TRBJ2-1; CDR3 DNA: TGTGCCAGCAGTCGACAGGGGAGCTCCTACAATGAGCAGTTCTTC; CDR3 protein: CASSRQGSSYNEQFF
V gene: TRBV7-6; clone size: NA; D gene: TRBD1; J gene: TRBJ2-4; CDR3 DNA: TGTGCCAGCAGCGCCGACAGGGTGGGCATCCAGTACTTC; CDR3 protein: CASSADRVGIQYF
V gene: TRBV6-5; clone size: NA; D gene: NA; J gene: TRBJ1-3; CDR3 DNA: TGTGCCACCGGGGAGGGGGTGGCGTTGGGAAACACCATATATTTT; CDR3 protein: CATGEGVALGNTIYF
V gene: TRBV4-2; clone size: NA; D gene: TRBD2; J gene: TRBJ2-7; CDR3 DNA: TGTGCCAGCAGCCAATCCGGGACTAGCGGGGGGAACGAGCAGTACTTC; CDR3 protein: CASSQSGTSGGNEQYF
V gene: TRBV11-2; clone size: NA; D gene: NA; J gene: TRBJ1-4; CDR3 DNA: TGTGCCAGCAGCCCCTTAGGGGGAGTGAGTGAAAAACTGTTTTTT; CDR3 protein: CASSPLGGVSEKLFF
V gene: TRBV7-5; clone size: NA; D gene: NA; J gene: TRBJ2-3; CDR3 DNA: TGTGCCAGAAGCTTATCTAGCTTCAATTCAAAATGGTCGAAAGATACGCAGTATTTT; CDR3 protein: CARSLSSFNSKWSKDTQYF
V gene: TRBV5-1; clone size: NA; D gene: NA; J gene: TRBJ1-4; CDR3 DNA: TGCGCCAGCAGCTTGACTACAACTAATGAAAAACTGTTTTTT; CDR3 protein: CASSLTTTNEKLFF
V gene: TRBV30; clone size: once; D gene: TRBD1; J gene: TRBJ1-4; CDR3 DNA: TGTGCCTGGAGTGGGTACAGGGGAGCTAATGAAAAACTGTTTTTT; CDR3 protein: CAWSGYRGANEKLFF
V gene: TRBV2; clone size: NA; D gene: NA; J gene: TRBJ1-1; CDR3 DNA: TGTGCCAGCAGTGATCTGGGAGAGACTGAAGCTTTCTTT; CDR3 protein: CASSDLGETEAFF
V gene: TRBV28; clone size: NA; D gene: NA; J gene: TRBJ2-7; CDR3 DNA: TGTGCCAGCAGTCTACCTGGAGGGGCCGCCTACGAGCAGTACTTC; CDR3 protein: CASSLPGGAAYEQYF
V gene: TRBV9; clone size: NA; D gene: NA; J gene: TRBJ2-5; CDR3 DNA: TGTGCCAGCAGCGTCAGGGCCTTACGGGGGGAGACCCAGTACTTC; CDR3 protein: CASSVRALRGETQYF